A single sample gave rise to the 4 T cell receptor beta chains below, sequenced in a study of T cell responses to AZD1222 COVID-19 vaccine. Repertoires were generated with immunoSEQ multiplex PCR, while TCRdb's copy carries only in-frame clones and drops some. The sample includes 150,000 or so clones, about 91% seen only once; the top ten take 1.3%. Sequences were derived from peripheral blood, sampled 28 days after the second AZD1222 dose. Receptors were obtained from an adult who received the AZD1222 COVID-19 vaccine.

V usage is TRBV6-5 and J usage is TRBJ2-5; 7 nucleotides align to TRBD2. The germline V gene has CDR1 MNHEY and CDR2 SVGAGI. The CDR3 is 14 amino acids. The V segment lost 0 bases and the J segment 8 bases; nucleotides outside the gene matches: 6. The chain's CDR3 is CASSYSGRGVTQYF. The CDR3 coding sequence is TGTGCCAGCAGTTACTCGGGTCGGGGGGTTACCCAGTACTTC.

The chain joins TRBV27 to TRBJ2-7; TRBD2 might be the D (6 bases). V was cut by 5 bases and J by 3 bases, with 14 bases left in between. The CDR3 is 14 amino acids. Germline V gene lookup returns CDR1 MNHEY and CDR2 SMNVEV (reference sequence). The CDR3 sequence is CASSLAGTLYEQYF. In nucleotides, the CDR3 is TGTGCCAGCAGTCTAGCCGGGACTCTCTACGAGCAGTACTTC.

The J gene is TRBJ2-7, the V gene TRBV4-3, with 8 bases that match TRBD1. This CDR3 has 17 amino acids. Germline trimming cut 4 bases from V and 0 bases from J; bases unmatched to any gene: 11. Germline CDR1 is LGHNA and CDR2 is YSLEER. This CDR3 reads CASSPTGGKSLSYEQYF. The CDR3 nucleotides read TGCGCCAGCAGCCCTACAGGGGGAAAATCCCTCTCCTACGAGCAGTACTTC.

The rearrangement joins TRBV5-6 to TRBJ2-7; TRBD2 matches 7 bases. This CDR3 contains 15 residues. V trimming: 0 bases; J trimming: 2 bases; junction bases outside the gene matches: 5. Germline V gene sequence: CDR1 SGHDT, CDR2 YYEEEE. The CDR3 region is CASSLGVAGPYEQYF. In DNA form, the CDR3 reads TGTGCCAGCAGCTTGGGGGTAGCGGGCCCCTACGAGCAGTACTTC.